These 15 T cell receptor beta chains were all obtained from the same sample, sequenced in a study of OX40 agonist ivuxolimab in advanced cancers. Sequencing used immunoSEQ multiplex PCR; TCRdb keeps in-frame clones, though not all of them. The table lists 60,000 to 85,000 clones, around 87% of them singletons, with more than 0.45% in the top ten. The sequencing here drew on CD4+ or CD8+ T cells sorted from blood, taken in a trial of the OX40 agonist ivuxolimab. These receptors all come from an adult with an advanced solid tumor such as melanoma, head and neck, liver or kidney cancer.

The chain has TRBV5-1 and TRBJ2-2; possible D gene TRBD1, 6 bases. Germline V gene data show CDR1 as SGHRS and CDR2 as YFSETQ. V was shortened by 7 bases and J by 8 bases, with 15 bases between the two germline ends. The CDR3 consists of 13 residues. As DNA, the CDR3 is TGCGCCAGCGGGGGCGACAGGCTTGGGGAGCTGTTTTTT. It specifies CASGGDRLGELFF. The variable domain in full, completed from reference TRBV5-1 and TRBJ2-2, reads KAGVTQTPRYLIKTRGQQVTLSCSPISGHRSVSWYQQTPGQGLQFLFEYFSETQRNKGNFPGRFSGRQFSNSRSEMNVSTLELGDSALYLCASGGDRLGELFFGEGSRLTVL.

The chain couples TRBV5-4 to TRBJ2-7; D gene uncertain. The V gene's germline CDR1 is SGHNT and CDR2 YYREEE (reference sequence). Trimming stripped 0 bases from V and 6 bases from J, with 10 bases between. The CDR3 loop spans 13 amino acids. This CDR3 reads CASSLGGRREQYF. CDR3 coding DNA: TGTGCCAGCAGCTTGGGTGGACGCCGCGAGCAGTACTTC.

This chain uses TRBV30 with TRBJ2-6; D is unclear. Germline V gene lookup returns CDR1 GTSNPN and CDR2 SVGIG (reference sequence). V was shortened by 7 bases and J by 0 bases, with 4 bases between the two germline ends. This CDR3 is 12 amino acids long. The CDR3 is CASLSGANVLTF. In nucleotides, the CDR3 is TGTGCCTCCCTCTCTGGGGCCAACGTCCTGACTTTC.

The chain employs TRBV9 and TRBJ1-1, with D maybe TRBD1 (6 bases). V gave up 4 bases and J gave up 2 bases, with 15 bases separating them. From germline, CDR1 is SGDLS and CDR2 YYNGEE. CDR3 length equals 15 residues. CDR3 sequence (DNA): TGTGCCAGCAGCTCCCCGACAGGCGCCAACACTGAAGCTTTCTTT. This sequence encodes CASSSPTGANTEAFF.

Here the CDR3 reads CAWSSVIMNTEAFF. CDR3 sequence (DNA): TGTGCCTGGAGTTCTGTTATCATGAACACTGAAGCTTTCTTT. The chain has TRBV30 and TRBJ1-1; D call uncertain. Trimming removed 2 bases at V and 0 bases at J, with 10 bases between. The CDR3 is 14 amino acids. Germline V gene data show CDR1 as GTSNPN and CDR2 as SVGIG (reference sequence).

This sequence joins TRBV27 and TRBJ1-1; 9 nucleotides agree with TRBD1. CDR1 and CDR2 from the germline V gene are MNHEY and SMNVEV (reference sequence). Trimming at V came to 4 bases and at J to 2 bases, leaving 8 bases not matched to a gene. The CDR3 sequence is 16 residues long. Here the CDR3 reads CASSSTRQGGNTEAFF. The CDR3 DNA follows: TGTGCCAGCAGTTCCACGAGACAGGGGGGCAACACTGAAGCTTTCTTT.

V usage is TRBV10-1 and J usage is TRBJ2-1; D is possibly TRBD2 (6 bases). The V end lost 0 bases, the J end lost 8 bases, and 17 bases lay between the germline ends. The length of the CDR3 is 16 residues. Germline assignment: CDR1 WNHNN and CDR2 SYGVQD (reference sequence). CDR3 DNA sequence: TGCGCCAGCAGTGAGTCTCGATGGGGGAGGCGGGATGAGCAGTTCTTC. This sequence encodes CASSESRWGRRDEQFF.

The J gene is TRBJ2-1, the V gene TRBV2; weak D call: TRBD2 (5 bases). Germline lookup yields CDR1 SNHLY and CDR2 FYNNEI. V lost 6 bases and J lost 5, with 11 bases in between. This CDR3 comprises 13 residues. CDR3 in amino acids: CASSLTTNNEQFF. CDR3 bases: TGTGCCAGCAGCTTGACTACGAACAATGAGCAGTTCTTC.

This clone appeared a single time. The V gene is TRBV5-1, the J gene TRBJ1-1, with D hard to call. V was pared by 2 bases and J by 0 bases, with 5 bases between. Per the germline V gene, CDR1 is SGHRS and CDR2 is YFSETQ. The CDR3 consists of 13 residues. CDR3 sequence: CASSFGMNTEAFF. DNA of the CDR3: TGCGCCAGCAGCTTTGGAATGAACACTGAAGCTTTCTTT.

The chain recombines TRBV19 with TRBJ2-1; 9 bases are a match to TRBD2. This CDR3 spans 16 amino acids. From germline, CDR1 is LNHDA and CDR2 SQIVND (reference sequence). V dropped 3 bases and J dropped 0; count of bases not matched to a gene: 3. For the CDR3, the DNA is TGTGCCAGTAGTATCCTTAGCGGGGGCTCCTACAATGAGCAGTTCTTC. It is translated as CASSILSGGSYNEQFF.

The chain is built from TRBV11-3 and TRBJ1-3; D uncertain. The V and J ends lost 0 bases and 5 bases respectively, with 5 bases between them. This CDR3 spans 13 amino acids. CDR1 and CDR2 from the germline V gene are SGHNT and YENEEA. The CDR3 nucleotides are TGTGCCAGCAGCTTAGATCCCAGAAACACCATATATTTT. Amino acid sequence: CASSLDPRNTIYF.

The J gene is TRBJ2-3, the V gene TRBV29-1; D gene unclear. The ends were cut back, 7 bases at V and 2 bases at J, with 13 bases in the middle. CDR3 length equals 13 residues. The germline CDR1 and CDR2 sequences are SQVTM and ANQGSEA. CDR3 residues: CSAQGRNTDTQYF. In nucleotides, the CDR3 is TGCAGCGCTCAAGGGCGGAACACAGATACGCAGTATTTT.

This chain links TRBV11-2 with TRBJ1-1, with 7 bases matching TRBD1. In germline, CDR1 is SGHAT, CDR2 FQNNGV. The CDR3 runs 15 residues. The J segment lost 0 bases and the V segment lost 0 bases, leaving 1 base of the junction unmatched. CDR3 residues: CASSLEGQMNTEAFF. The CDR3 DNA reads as TGTGCCAGCAGCTTAGAGGGACAGATGAACACTGAAGCTTTCTTT.

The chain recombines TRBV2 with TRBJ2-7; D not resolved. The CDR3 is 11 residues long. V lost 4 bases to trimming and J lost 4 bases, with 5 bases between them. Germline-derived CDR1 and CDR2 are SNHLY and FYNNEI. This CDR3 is CASSGQYEQYF. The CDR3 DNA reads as TGTGCCAGCAGTGGTCAATACGAGCAGTACTTC.

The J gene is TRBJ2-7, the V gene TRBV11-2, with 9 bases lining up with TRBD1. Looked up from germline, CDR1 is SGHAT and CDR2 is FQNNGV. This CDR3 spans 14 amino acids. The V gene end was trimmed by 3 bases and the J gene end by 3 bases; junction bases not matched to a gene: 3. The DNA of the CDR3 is TGTGCCAGCAGCTTGACAGGGGGGGGCTACGAGCAGTACTTC. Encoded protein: CASSLTGGGYEQYF.